This is a list of T cell receptor beta chains from one sample in a study of shared clonotypes between healthy human individuals. The method was immunoSEQ multiplex PCR; TCRdb's version includes in-frame clones alone and lacks a portion of them. The profile covers around 320,000 clones, with around nine tenths appearing a single time and 15% to 20% taken by the ten largest. The sequencing sample was made of memory CD8+ T cells sorted from blood. These receptors were obtained from a man younger than 30 in good health. Both conserved end residues are part of each CDR3. Fields, in order: J gene, V gene, clone size, D gene, CDR3 DNA, CDR3 protein. A D gene is named only where the DNA matches it firmly. Size tells how often a clone was seen (once, few, many) or the class of an expanded clone, and some rows leave it out.

>TRBJ2-1|TRBV27|NA|NA
TGTGCCAGCAGTTTGCGGGATCCAAACAATGAGCAGTTCTTC
CASSLRDPNNEQFF
>TRBJ2-5|TRBV7-9|once|NA
TGTGCCAGCAGCTTAGGACTGTGGGAGGTAGAGACCCAGTACTTC
CASSLGLWEVETQYF
>TRBJ2-3|TRBV5-1|NA|NA
TGCGCCAGCAGCTTCGGACCTGTCGCAGATACGCAGTATTTT
CASSFGPVADTQYF
>TRBJ2-7|TRBV5-6|NA|NA
TGTGCCAGCAGCCTGGCGTCTAGCATTATTAGGGGCGAGCAGTACTTC
CASSLASSIIRGEQYF
>TRBJ2-6|TRBV6-6|NA|NA
TGTGCCAGCCGTGGGCCGCCAACCCCGGGGGCCAACGTCCTGACTTTC
CASRGPPTPGANVLTF
>TRBJ1-6|TRBV16|many|TRBD1
TGTGCCAGCAGCCTGGACAGGCCCTTGGGGAATTCACCCCTCCACTTT
CASSLDRPLGNSPLHF
>TRBJ1-4|TRBV7-9|NA|NA
TGTGCCAGCAGCCCCCCATGGGAGGGGTCGGAAAAACTGTTTTTT
CASSPPWEGSEKLFF
>TRBJ2-7|TRBV5-1|NA|NA
TGCGCCAGCAGCTTGGCCATGAGTGCAGGGGTCATGGGTTACGAGCAGTACTTC
CASSLAMSAGVMGYEQYF
>TRBJ2-7|TRBV7-6|NA|NA
TGTGCCAGCAGCTTACTTCCGGGAGAATTAACCTACGAGCAGTACTTC
CASSLLPGELTYEQYF
>TRBJ2-3|TRBV5-6|NA|NA
TGTGCCAGCAGCTTGGACGGCCTGGGCGGCTACACAGATACGCAGTATTTT
CASSLDGLGGYTDTQYF
>TRBJ2-5|TRBV27|NA|TRBD1
TGTGCCAGCAGTACGGGACAGCTCCAAGAGACCCAGTACTTC
CASSTGQLQETQYF
>TRBJ1-5|TRBV27|NA|NA
TGTGCCACTCGCAGGGGCTGGAGCAATCAGCCCCAGCATTTT
CATRRGWSNQPQHF
>TRBJ1-1|TRBV19|NA|NA
TGTGCCAGTAAGGAGGGGGACTTGGCTTTCTTT
CASKEGDLAFF
>TRBJ1-1|TRBV4-3|NA|NA
TGCGCCAGCAGCCAAGAAAGGGGCGTAATGAACACTGAAGCTTTCTTT
CASSQERGVMNTEAFF